Detailed here is one T cell receptor beta chain. No antigen is known for it. The record has no base qualities; no much larger clone is one base away. TCR CDR3 regions were amplified from genomic DNA by multiplex PCR using the deep immunoSEQ assay. Genomic DNA extracted from each cell subset was distributed evenly over all wells of several immunoSEQ 96-well plates, and each plate served as one replicate. For sorted subsets, approximately 190 ng of genomic DNA, equivalent to roughly 33,000 T cell genomes, went into each replicate PCR. Purified libraries were measured with a Qubit 3.0 fluorometer, size-checked on a Bioanalyzer 2100, and measured again with the KAPA Library Quantification kit. Every immunoSEQ 96-well plate was sequenced on a separate single-read 150-cycle Illumina NextSeq 550 flow cell. Concerning the study's data processing: Because the immunoSEQ output held only junctional sequences and lacked quality scores, the filtering could not match the filtering applied to full-length reads. To assign V/J genes and CDR3, sequences were annotated against IMGT germline references using PyIR, a Python wrapper for IgBLAST v1.9. Reads with weak V/J assignments (E-value above 1e-6), missing CDR3, stop codons, out-of-frame junctions, or ambiguous translated residues were removed. V3J clonotypes were defined as sequences sharing an identical inferred V gene, J gene, and CDR3 amino acid sequence. Percentage overlap between repertoires was computed as shared unique clonotypes divided by the size of the smaller repertoire. Richness of each repertoire was evaluated using RTK rarefaction, the Chao1 estimator, and Recon v2.1 estimates of unobserved clonotypes. Generation probabilities for all TCRbeta clonotypes obtained by the gDNA method from a handful of donors were computed using OLGA. Imported from immuneACCESS, the table was reduced by TCRdb to in-frame sequences with V and J called. These copies leave out some clones; in studies compared against another copy, an unresolved V gene accounts for under half, and the cause of the remainder is not known. Clone size and V and J calls were adopted from that table, with D and trimming inferred from the DNA. This sample gives about 2.1 million clones in total; approximately 94% of them show up just once. The top ten hold more than 1.5% of the sample.

These data come from a study of shared clonotypes between healthy human individuals (TCRdb year 2020). Broadly, across the study: A few men and two women, aged 18 to 49 years, made up the cohort. Per donor, three plates each were used for CD4 naive and CD4 memory, two for CD8 naive, and one for CD8 memory. Between about 0.8 and 9.5 billion PBMCs per donor were obtained by leukapheresis. To increase sequencing depth and limit assay-specific biases, different laboratories used diverse techniques to prepare libraries and sequence TCR repertoires. The study deeply sequenced blood TCR repertoires of five healthy adults to estimate repertoire size and the extent of clonotype sharing between individuals.

Overall study outcomes, separate from this receptor: Naive subsets generally had larger estimated clonotype richness than memory subsets did. Clonotypes shared by all four sorted-subset donors showed higher generation probabilities than non-shared clonotypes. When a handful of donors were compared, the shared fraction of clonotypes was about 5% for naive CD4, around 4% for naive CD8, 2% to 2.5% for memory CD4, and less than 0.45% for memory CD8. Pairwise subsampling indicated that sequencing depth was expected to affect the degree of clonotype sharing among donors. Sampling was restricted to blood, and TCR repertoires in tissue are likely to differ from TCR repertoires in blood. Incomplete sequencing was indicated by rarefaction of sorted-subset datasets, despite the large sequencing depth. The small number of donors limited the genetic and exposure-history diversity represented.

CD8 naive samples were obtained by positive selection for CCR7 among CD45RO-negative cells, yielding a CD45RA+CCR7+ population from which TemRA cells were excluded. The donors were healthy, HIV-negative adults with no recently reported acute infections or vaccinations. Every donor was a Caucasian adult residing in Nashville, Tennessee, USA. Blood was collected by leukapheresis, and PBMCs were isolated by Ficoll-Histopaque density gradient centrifugation and then cryopreserved in liquid nitrogen vapor phase. Analytical flow cytometry was used to check the purity and quantity of each magnetically sorted T cell population. Genomic DNA was isolated from each sorted fraction and quantified by UV absorbance on a Nanodrop 2000c. The junction shows trimming of 4 bases on V and 3 bases on J, plus 7 bases between the germline ends. As encoded in the germline V gene, CDR1 is SGHDT while CDR2 is YYEEEE. There are 12 amino acids in the CDR3, from cysteine to phenylalanine inclusive. Only the CDR3 region is kept as DNA, spanning 36 bases read in frame from base 1.

The receptor chain draws on TRBV5-6 and TRBJ1-1, with the D gene not clear enough to name. This TCR was sampled from a man aged 18 to 35 in good health. Some clones in this sample may be carry-over from other donors' samples. Sequencing was carried out using naive CD8+ T cells from PBMCs. What this sample's cell subset or site label stands for: CD45RA+CCR7+. The DNA sequence is given as TGTGCCAGCAGCCGAAAAGACACTGAAGCTTTCTTT. It encodes CASSRKDTEAFF.